This passage covers 25 T cell receptor beta chains from one sample sequenced in a study of early T cells in non-severe SARS-CoV-2 infection. From the 5' RACE reads, TCRdb called clonotypes with MiXCR, one entry per CDR3 protein. The sample includes roughly 100,000 distinct CDR3 sequences, approximately 15% of them seen just once. Material: whole blood. The receptor source for this set is an adult who was a healthcare worker with PCR-confirmed SARS-CoV-2 infection or an uninfected control (not recorded which).

The rearrangement links TRBV7-9 to TRBJ1-2, with a weak D call TRBD1 (6 bases). CDR1 SEHNR and CDR2 FQNEAQ come from the germline V gene (reference sequence). V gave up 5 bases and J gave up 4 bases, with 14 bases separating them. The CDR3 consists of 14 residues. The CDR3 nucleotides are TGTGCCAGCAGCCAACGACAGGCCGCCTATGGCTACACCTTC. Residues: CASSQRQAAYGYTF.

This clonotype has at least ten counts. The J gene is TRBJ2-3, the V gene TRBV29-1; tentative D call: TRBD1 (5 bases). Trimming cost V 1 base and J 1 base, with 12 bases left between them. The CDR3 is made up of 15 amino acids. Germline V gives CDR1 SQVTM, CDR2 ANQGSEA. CDR3 sequence (DNA): TGCAGCGTTGAAGTGTTCATCAGGGGCACAGATACGCAGTATTTT. Translating it yields CSVEVFIRGTDTQYF.

V is TRBV4-3 and J is TRBJ1-1, with no clear D. With 1 base removed from V and 4 bases from J, the gap between germline ends came to 10 bases. CDR3 length: 14 residues. Per the germline V gene, CDR1 is LGHNA and CDR2 is YSLEER. CDR3: CASSQGQWGTEAFF. The DNA for the CDR3 is TGCGCCAGCAGCCAAGGCCAATGGGGCACTGAAGCTTTCTTT.

This clonotype appeared many times. V is TRBV28 and J is TRBJ1-3; D is uncertain. V gave up 6 bases and J gave up 0 bases, with 12 bases separating them. The CDR3 has 15 amino acids. Germline lookup yields CDR1 MDHEN and CDR2 SYDVKM. The chain's CDR3 is CASRAPAGSGNTIYF. In nucleotides, the CDR3 is TGTGCCAGCAGGGCCCCCGCAGGCTCTGGAAACACCATATATTTT. The full variable domain, rest sourced from reference TRBV28 and TRBJ1-3, is DVKVTQSSRYLVKRTGEKVFLECVQDMDHENMFWYRQDPGLGLRLIYFSYDVKMKEKGDIPEGYSVSREKKERFSLILESASTNQTSMYLCASRAPAGSGNTIYFGEGSWLTVV.

This clonotype was found a few times. Here the CDR3 DNA reads TGTGCCAGCAGCCCCCGGGACAGGGGTAATAATTCACCCCTCCACTTT. Residues: CASSPRDRGNNSPLHF. This chain connects TRBV11-2 to TRBJ1-6, with 10 bases lining up with TRBD1. The J segment lost 5 bases and the V segment lost 5 bases, leaving 6 bases of the junction unmatched. This CDR3 is built from 16 residues. Germline V gene data show CDR1 as SGHAT and CDR2 as FQNNGV.

The rearrangement links TRBV6-1 to TRBJ1-2, with TRBD1 identical over 9 bases. Trimming removed 4 bases from V and 4 bases from J; junction bases left unmatched: 7. Germline CDR1 and CDR2: MNHNS and SASEGT. The CDR3 has 15 amino acids. The CDR3 loop is CASSATGGSIYGYTF. CDR3 in DNA: TGTGCCAGCAGTGCTACAGGGGGCTCGATCTATGGCTACACCTTC.

The chain is built from TRBV29-1 and TRBJ1-1; 7 bases match TRBD1. Germline V CDR1 and CDR2: SQVTM, ANQGSEA. The length of the CDR3 is 14 residues. Losses at the gene ends were 8 bases for V and 5 bases for J; bases not matched to a gene: 14. The CDR3 nucleotides read TGCAGCACATCGCGACAGGGCCCGAAAACTGAAGCTTTCTTT. Protein sequence: CSTSRQGPKTEAFF. The complete variable domain, with remaining parts taken from reference TRBV29-1 and TRBJ1-1, reads SAVISQKPSRDICQRGTSLTIQCQVDSQVTMMFWYRQQPGQSLTLIATANQGSEATYESGFVIDKFPISRPNLTFSTLTVSNMSPEDSSIYLCSTSRQGPKTEAFFGQGTRLTVV.

This clonotype was recorded at least ten times. The chain combines TRBV2 with TRBJ2-2; D is tentatively TRBD1 or TRBD2 (6 bases each). Trimming stripped 5 bases from V and 3 bases from J, with 10 bases between. The CDR3 runs 14 residues. The germline gives CDR1 SNHLY, CDR2 FYNNEI. CDR3 region: CASSRGADTGELFF. Written as DNA, the CDR3 is TGTGCCAGCAGTAGGGGGGCCGACACCGGGGAGCTGTTTTTT.

The chain carries TRBV20-1 and TRBJ2-2, with D unresolved. Germline CDR1 and CDR2: DFQATT and SNEGSKA (reference sequence). The CDR3 contains 13 residues. V was cut by 3 bases and J by 3 bases, with 8 bases left in between. The CDR3 DNA sequence: TGCAGTGCTAGTCACGGATACACCGGGGAGCTGTTTTTT. Translating gives CSASHGYTGELFF.

This clonotype was observed a few times. This chain joins TRBV10-3 and TRBJ2-2; the D is unclear. Between the trimmed V and J ends, which lost 10 bases and 3 bases, there was a span of 6 bases. CDR1 and CDR2 (germline): ENHRY, SYGVKD. The CDR3 totals 11 residues. The CDR3 is CATTDTGELFF. The CDR3 DNA reads as TGTGCCACCACAGACACCGGGGAGCTGTTTTTT.

The gene calls are TRBV28 and TRBJ1-2; D remains unclear. CDR3 length: 9 residues. Germline V gene sequence: CDR1 MDHEN, CDR2 SYDVKM. The V end lost 11 bases, the J end lost 6 bases, and 7 bases lay between the germline ends. CDR3 sequence: CAGINGYTF. The CDR3 nucleotides are TGTGCCGGAATCAATGGCTACACCTTC.

This clonotype was picked up many times. This chain joins TRBV20-1 and TRBJ2-1; D call uncertain. V was pared by 6 bases and J by 9 bases, with 12 bases between. Germline V gives CDR1 DFQATT, CDR2 SNEGSKA (reference sequence). This CDR3 is built from 11 residues. The CDR3 DNA reads as TGCAGTGCCAATAGACTCAGTGAGCAGTTCTTC. It codes for CSANRLSEQFF.

This clonotype was observed a few times. This CDR3 reads CATSSIGETQYF. CDR3 sequence (DNA): TGTGCCACCTCTTCAATCGGAGAGACCCAGTACTTC. The chain links TRBV10-3 to TRBJ2-5; D remains unclear. The germline CDR1 and CDR2 sequences are ENHRY and SYGVKD. CDR3 size: 12 residues. The V and J ends lost 10 bases and 4 bases respectively, with 13 bases between them.

This clonotype has at least ten counts. J is TRBJ2-5 and V is TRBV12-3 or TRBV12-4; D unresolved. This CDR3 is 11 amino acids long. V dropped 0 bases and J dropped 4 bases, with 0 bases sitting between them. The CDR3 reads CASSLAETQYF. Here the CDR3 DNA reads TGTGCCAGCAGTTTAGCAGAGACCCAGTACTTC.

This clonotype was seen a handful of times. The chain carries TRBV18 and TRBJ2-2; D is ambiguous. Looked up from germline, CDR1 is KGHSH and CDR2 is LQKENI. The ends were cut back, 3 bases at V and 3 bases at J, with 14 bases in the middle. There are 16 residues in the CDR3. Here the CDR3 DNA reads TGTGCCAGCTCACCCCTCGGCGGTAAGGACACCGGGGAGCTGTTTTTT. The encoded protein is CASSPLGGKDTGELFF.

In this sample, this clonotype turned up a few times. This chain connects TRBV6-2 or TRBV6-3 to TRBJ1-5; D gene unclear. Germline values: CDR1 MNHEY, CDR2 SVGEGT. The CDR3 has 15 residues. Trimming took off 5 bases at V and 2 bases at J, with 13 bases between the two ends. CDR3 nucleotides: TGTGCCAGCAGTCCGTCGAATGGAGGCAATCAGCCCCAGCATTTT. As protein: CASSPSNGGNQPQHF.

This clonotype has a count of ten or more. CDR3 in DNA: TGTGCCAGCAGTTTATCGGCGAACACTGAAGCTTTCTTT. It yields the protein CASSLSANTEAFF. The chain couples TRBV6-2 or TRBV6-3 to TRBJ1-1; no definite D call. The germline gives CDR1 MNHEY, CDR2 SVGEGT. The V end lost 4 bases, the J end lost 1 base, and 7 bases lay between the germline ends. There are 13 residues in the CDR3.

This clonotype came up a few times. The chain has TRBV5-1 and TRBJ1-1; 7 bases are shared with TRBD1. The CDR3 extends over 14 amino acids. The germline CDR1 and CDR2 sequences are SGHRS and YFSETQ. With 4 bases clipped from V and 1 base from J, the junction kept 4 bases outside the gene matches. CDR3 in amino acids: CASSPRTGNTEAFF. The CDR3 nucleotides read TGCGCCAGCAGCCCACGGACAGGGAACACTGAAGCTTTCTTT.

The chain joins TRBV2 to TRBJ2-7; 8 nucleotides align to TRBD1. Germline V gene data show CDR1 as SNHLY and CDR2 as FYNNEI. V gave up 7 bases and J gave up 4 bases; unmatched junction bases: 3. CDR3 length equals 12 residues. The CDR3 reads CASKQGVYEQYF. The CDR3 DNA follows: TGTGCCAGCAAACAGGGGGTGTACGAGCAGTACTTC.

This sequence joins TRBV5-1 and TRBJ1-2; 11 nucleotides line up with TRBD1. The CDR3 totals 14 residues. J was trimmed by 6 bases and V by 4 bases; bases with no gene match: 5. The germline V gene encodes CDR1 SGHRS and CDR2 YFSETQ. The CDR3 spells CASSAGQGAHGYTF. In DNA form, the CDR3 reads TGCGCCAGCAGCGCTGGACAGGGGGCGCATGGCTACACCTTC.

This clonotype has only a few counts. The chain employs TRBV6-2 or TRBV6-3 and TRBJ2-6; tentative D call: TRBD2 (6 bases). Germline CDR1 is MNHEY and CDR2 is SVGEGT. Trimming left V 7 bases short and J 0 bases short, with 7 bases between. CDR3 size: 14 residues. The CDR3 region is CASMRDSGANVLTF. The CDR3 coding sequence is TGTGCCAGCATGCGGGACTCTGGGGCCAACGTCCTGACTTTC.

This chain connects TRBV13 to TRBJ1-2; D might be TRBD1 (6 bases). V was shortened by 6 bases and J by 4 bases, with 12 bases between the two germline ends. Germline CDR1 and CDR2: PRHDT and FYEKMQ (reference sequence). This CDR3 is 13 amino acids long. The chain's CDR3 is CASRPTGSYGYTF. The CDR3 nucleotides are TGTGCCAGCAGGCCCACAGGGAGCTATGGCTACACCTTC.

This clonotype was found a few times. The chain couples TRBV12-3 or TRBV12-4 to TRBJ1-2, with 9 bases matching TRBD1. This CDR3 region has 13 residues. V was pared by 6 bases and J by 6 bases, with 5 bases of the junction left unmatched. CDR3 in amino acids: CASRRTGEDGYTF. CDR3 nucleotides: TGTGCCAGCAGGAGGACAGGGGAGGATGGCTACACCTTC.

J is TRBJ1-1 and V is TRBV29-1; unclear D gene. CDR3 length: 13 amino acids. Trimming removed 7 bases from V and 6 bases from J, with 18 bases in between. CDR1 SQVTM and CDR2 ANQGSEA come from the germline V gene. The CDR3, as DNA: TGCAGCGCCGGTGATGGGATTATCTCTGAAGCTTTCTTT. Translated, it gives CSAGDGIISEAFF.

The genes are TRBV7-8 and TRBJ1-4; D is possibly TRBD1 (5 bases). Germline loops: CDR1 SGHVS, CDR2 FQNEAQ. This CDR3 spans 17 amino acids. With 4 bases removed from V and 5 bases from J, the gap between germline ends came to 20 bases. CDR3 in amino acids: CASSSRGWRGNNEKLFF. The CDR3, as DNA: TGTGCCAGCAGCTCCCGGGGGTGGAGGGGAAACAATGAAAAACTGTTTTTT. The complete variable domain, with remaining parts taken from reference TRBV7-8 and TRBJ1-4, reads GAGVSQSPRYKVAKRGQDVALRCDPISGHVSLFWYQQALGQGPEFLTYFQNEAQLDKSGLPSDRFFAERPEGSVSTLKIQRTQQEDSAVYLCASSSRGWRGNNEKLFFGSGTQLSVL.